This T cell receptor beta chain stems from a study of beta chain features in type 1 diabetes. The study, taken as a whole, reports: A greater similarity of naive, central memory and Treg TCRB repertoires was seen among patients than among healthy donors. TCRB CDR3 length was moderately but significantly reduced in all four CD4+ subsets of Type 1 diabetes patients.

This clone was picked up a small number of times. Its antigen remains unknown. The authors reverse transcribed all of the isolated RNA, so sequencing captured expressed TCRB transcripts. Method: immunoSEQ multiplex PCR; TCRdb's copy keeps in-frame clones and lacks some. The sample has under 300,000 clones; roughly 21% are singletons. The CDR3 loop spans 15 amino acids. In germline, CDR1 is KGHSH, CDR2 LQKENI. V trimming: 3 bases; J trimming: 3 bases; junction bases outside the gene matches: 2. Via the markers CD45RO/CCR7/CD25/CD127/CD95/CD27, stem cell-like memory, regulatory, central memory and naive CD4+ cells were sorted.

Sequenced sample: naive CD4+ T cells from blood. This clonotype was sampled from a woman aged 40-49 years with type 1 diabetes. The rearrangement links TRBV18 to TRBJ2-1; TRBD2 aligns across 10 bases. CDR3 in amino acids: CASSPRTSGYNEQFF. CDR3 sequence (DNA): TGTGCCAGCTCACCTCGGACTAGCGGCTACAATGAGCAGTTCTTC.